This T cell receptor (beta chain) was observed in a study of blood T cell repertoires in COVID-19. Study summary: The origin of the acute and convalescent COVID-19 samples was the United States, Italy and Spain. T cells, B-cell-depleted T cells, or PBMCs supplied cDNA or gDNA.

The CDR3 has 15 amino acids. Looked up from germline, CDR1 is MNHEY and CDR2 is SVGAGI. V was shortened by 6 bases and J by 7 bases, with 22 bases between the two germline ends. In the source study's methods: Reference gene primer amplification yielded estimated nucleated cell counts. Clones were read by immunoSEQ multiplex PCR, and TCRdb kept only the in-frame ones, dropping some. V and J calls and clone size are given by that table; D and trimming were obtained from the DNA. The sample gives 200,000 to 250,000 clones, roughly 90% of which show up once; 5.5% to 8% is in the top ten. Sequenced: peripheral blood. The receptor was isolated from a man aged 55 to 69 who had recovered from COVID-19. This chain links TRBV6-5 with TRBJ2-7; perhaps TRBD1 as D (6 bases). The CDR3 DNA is TGTGCCAGCAGAGCACCGGGACAAGCGTCGGGGGAGCAGTACTTC. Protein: CASRAPGQASGEQYF.